The 3 T cell receptor beta chains given below trace back to one sample, sequenced in a study of T-cell memory formation after mild COVID-19. Each CDR3 protein gets one entry after TCRdb re-called the 5' RACE reads with MiXCR. The table has 250,000 to 300,000 distinct CDR3 sequences, about 17% seen once. Material for sequencing was PBMCs or a T cell subset sorted from them (not recorded which). The receptors were gathered from a young man who had mild COVID-19 (a few samples of this study predate the infection). Cell type and time point are not known.

This clonotype was seen many times. The chain couples TRBV7-3 to TRBJ2-6; D is ambiguous. Germline values: CDR1 SGHTA, CDR2 FQGTGA. This CDR3 is built from 13 residues. Trimming took off 5 bases at V and 4 bases at J, with 6 bases between the two ends. The CDR3 is CASSPPGANVLTF. The CDR3 nucleotides read TGTGCCAGCAGCCCCCCCGGGGCCAACGTCCTGACTTTC.

The table lists this clonotype with a few counts. The chain joins TRBV28 to TRBJ2-4, with TRBD1 as a possible D gene (6 bases). Germline loops: CDR1 MDHEN, CDR2 SYDVKM. CDR3 length equals 15 residues. V was clipped by 6 bases and J by 0 bases, with 12 bases between them. CDR3 sequence reads: CASSPRQAAKNIQYF. CDR3 coding DNA: TGTGCCAGCAGCCCCAGACAGGCAGCCAAAAACATTCAGTACTTC.

This clonotype was picked up a small number of times. The V and J genes are TRBV7-2 and TRBJ2-7; TRBD2 agrees at 8 bases. Germline trimming cut 1 base from V and 9 bases from J; bases unmatched to any gene: 2. The CDR3 consists of 12 residues. Per the germline V gene, CDR1 is SGHTA and CDR2 is FQGNSA. CDR3 bases: TGTGCCAGCAGCTTAGTAGCGGGGTCGCAGTACTTC. Its protein product is CASSLVAGSQYF.